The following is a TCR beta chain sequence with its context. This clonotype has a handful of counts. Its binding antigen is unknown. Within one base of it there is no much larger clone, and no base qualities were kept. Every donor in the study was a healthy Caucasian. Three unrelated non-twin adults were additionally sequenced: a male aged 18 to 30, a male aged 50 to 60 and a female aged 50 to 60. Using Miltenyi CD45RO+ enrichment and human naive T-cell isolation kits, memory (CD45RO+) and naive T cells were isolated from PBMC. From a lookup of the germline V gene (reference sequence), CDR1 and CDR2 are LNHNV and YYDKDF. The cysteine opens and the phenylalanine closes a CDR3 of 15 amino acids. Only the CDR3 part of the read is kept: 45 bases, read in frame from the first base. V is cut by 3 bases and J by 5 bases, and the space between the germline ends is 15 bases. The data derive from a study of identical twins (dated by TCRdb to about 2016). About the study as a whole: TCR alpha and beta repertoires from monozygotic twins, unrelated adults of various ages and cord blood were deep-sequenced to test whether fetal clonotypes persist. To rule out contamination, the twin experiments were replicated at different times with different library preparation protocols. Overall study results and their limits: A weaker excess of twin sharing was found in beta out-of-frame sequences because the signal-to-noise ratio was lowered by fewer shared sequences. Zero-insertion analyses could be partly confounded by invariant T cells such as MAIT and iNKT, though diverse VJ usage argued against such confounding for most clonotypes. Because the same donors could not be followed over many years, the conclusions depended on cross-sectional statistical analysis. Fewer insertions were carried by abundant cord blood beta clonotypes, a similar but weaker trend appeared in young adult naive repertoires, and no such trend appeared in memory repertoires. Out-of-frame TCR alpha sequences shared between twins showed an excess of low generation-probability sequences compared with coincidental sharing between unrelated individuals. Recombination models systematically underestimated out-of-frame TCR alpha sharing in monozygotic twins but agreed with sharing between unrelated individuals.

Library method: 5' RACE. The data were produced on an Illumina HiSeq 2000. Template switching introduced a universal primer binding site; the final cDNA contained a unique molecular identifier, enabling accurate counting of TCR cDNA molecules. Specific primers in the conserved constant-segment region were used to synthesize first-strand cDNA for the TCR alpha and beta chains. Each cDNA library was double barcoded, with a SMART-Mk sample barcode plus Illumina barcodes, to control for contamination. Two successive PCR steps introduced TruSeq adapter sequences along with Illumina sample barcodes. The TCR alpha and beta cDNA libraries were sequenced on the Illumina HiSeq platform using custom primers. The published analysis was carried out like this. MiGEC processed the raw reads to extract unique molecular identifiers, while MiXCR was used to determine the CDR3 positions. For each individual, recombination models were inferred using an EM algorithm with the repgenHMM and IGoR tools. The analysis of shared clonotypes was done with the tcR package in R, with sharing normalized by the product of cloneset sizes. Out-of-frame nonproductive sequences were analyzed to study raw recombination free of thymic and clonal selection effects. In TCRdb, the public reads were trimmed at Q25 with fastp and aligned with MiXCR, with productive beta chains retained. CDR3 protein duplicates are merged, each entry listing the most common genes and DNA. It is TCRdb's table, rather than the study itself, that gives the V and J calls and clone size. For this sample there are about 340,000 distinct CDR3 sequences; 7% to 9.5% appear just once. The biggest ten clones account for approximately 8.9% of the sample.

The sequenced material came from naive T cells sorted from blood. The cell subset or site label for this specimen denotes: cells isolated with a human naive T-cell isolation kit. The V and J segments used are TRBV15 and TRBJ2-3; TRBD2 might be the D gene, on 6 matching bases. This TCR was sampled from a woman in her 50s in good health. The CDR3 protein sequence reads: CATSREGAGRDTQYF. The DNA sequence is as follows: TGTGCCACCAGCAGGGAAGGGGCCGGGAGAGATACGCAGTATTTT.